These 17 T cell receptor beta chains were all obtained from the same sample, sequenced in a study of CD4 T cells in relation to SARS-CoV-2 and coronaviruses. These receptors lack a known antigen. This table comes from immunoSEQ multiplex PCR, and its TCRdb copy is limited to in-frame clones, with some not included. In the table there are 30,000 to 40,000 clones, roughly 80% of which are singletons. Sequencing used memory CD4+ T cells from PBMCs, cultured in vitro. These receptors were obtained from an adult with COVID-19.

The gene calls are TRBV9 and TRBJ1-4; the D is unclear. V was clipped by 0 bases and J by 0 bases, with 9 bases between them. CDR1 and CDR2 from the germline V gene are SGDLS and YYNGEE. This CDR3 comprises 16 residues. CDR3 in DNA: TGTGCCAGCAGCGTAGGGAGCTTTGCAACTAATGAAAAACTGTTTTTT. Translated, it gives CASSVGSFATNEKLFF.

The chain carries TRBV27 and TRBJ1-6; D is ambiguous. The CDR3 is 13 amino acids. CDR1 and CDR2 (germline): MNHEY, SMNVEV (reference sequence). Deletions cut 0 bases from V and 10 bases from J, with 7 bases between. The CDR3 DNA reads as TGTGCCAGCAGTTTATCGGGGAGATCACCCCTCCACTTT. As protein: CASSLSGRSPLHF.

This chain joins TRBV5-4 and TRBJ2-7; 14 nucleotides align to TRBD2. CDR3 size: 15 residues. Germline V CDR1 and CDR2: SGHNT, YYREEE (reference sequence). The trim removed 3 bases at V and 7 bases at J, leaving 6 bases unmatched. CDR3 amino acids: CASSSDGLAGGEQYF. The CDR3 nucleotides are TGTGCCAGCAGCTCTGACGGACTAGCGGGAGGAGAGCAGTACTTC.

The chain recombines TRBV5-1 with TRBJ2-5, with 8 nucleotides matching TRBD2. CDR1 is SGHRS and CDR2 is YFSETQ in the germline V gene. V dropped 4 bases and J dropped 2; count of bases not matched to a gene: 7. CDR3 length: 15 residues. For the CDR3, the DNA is TGCGCCAGCAGCCCGGAGGCTAGCGGGCAAGAGACCCAGTACTTC. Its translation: CASSPEASGQETQYF.

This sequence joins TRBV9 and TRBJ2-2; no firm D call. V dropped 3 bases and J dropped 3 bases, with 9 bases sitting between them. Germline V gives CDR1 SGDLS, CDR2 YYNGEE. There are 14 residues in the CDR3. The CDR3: CASSEDGYTGELFF. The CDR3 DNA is TGTGCCAGCAGCGAGGACGGCTACACCGGGGAGCTGTTTTTT.

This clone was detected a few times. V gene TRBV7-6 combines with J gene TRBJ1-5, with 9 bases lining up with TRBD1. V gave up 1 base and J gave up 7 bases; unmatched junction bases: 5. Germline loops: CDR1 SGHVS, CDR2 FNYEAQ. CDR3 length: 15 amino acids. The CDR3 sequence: CASSLGQGEGQPQHF. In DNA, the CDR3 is TGTGCCAGCAGCTTAGGACAGGGGGAGGGACAGCCCCAGCATTTT.

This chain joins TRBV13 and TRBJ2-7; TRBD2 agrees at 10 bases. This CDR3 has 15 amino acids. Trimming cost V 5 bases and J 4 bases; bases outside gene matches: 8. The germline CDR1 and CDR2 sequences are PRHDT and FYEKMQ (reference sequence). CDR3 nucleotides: TGTGCCAGCAGCGCCCCGGGACTAGCGATTTACGAGCAGTACTTC. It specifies CASSAPGLAIYEQYF.

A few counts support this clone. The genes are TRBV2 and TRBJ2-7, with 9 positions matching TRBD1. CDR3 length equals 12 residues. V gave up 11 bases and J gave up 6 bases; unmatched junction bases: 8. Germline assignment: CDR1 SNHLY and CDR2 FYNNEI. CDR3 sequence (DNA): TGTGCCCGCGGGACAGGGAAAGGCGAGCAGTACTTC. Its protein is CARGTGKGEQYF.

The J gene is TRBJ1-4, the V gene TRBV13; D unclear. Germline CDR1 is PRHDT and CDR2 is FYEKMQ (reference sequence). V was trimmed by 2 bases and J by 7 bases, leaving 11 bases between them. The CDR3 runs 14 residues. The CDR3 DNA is TGTGCCAGCAGCTTAAACTTCCTGGGTGAAAAACTGTTTTTT. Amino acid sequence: CASSLNFLGEKLFF.

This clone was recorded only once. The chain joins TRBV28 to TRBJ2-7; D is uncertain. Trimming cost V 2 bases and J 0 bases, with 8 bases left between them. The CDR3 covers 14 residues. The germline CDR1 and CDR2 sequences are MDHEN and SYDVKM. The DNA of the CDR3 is TGTGCCAGCAGTTTACGCCCGAGCTCCTACGAGCAGTACTTC. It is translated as CASSLRPSSYEQYF.

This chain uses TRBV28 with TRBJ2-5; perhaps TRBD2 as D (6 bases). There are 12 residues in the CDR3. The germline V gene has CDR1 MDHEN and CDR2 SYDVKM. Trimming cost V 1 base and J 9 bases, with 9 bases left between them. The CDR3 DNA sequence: TGTGCCAGCAGTTTATCCGGGAGCGCCCAGTACTTC. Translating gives CASSLSGSAQYF.

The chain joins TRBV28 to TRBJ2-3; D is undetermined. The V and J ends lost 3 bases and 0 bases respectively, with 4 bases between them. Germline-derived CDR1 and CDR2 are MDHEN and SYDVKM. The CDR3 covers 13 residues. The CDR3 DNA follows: TGTGCCAGCAGTTTTTCGAGCACAGATACGCAGTATTTT. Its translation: CASSFSSTDTQYF.

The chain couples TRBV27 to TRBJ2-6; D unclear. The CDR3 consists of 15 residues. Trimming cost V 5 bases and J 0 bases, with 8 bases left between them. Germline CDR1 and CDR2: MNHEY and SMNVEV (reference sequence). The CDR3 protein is CASSRSTSGANVLTF. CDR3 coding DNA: TGTGCCAGCAGTCGTTCCACCTCTGGGGCCAACGTCCTGACTTTC.

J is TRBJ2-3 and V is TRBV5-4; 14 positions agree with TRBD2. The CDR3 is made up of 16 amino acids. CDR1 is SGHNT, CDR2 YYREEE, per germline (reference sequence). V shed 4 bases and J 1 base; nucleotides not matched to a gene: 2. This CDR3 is CASSPGLAGGTDTQYF. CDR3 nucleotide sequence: TGTGCCAGCAGCCCGGGACTAGCGGGAGGCACAGATACGCAGTATTTT.

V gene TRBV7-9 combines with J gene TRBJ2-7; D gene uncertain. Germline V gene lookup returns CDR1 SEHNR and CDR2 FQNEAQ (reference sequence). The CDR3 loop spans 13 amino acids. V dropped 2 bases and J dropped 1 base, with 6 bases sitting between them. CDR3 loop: CASSLRTSYEQYF. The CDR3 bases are TGTGCCAGCAGCTTACGCACTTCCTACGAGCAGTACTTC.

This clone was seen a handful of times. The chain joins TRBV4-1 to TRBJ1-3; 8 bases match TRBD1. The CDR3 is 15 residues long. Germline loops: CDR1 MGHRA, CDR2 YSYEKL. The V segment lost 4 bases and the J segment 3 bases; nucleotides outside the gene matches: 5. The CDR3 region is CASSLLTGVGNTIYF. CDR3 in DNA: TGCGCCAGCAGCCTTTTGACAGGGGTTGGAAACACCATATATTTT.

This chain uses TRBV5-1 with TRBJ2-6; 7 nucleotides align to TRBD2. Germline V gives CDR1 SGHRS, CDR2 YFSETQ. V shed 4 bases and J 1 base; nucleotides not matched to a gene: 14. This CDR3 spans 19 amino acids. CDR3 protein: CASSRDGGILFSGANVLTF. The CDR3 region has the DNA TGCGCCAGCAGCCGCGACGGGGGGATCTTATTTTCTGGGGCCAACGTCCTGACTTTC. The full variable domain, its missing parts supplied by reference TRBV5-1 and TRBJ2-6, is KAGVTQTPRYLIKTRGQQVTLSCSPISGHRSVSWYQQTPGQGLQFLFEYFSETQRNKGNFPGRFSGRQFSNSRSEMNVSTLELGDSALYLCASSRDGGILFSGANVLTFGAGSRLTVL.